A selection of T cell receptor beta chains follows, all from one sample in a study of blood T cell repertoires in COVID-19. Clones were read by immunoSEQ multiplex PCR, and TCRdb kept only the in-frame ones, dropping some. The table includes more than 200,000 clones, around nine tenths detected once. Sequencing was performed on peripheral blood. All receptors come from a man older than 75 with acute or convalescent COVID-19. The CDR3 runs from the conserved cysteine through the conserved F or W. Fields, in order: V gene, clone size, D gene, J gene, CDR3 DNA, CDR3 protein. The D gene is left open where the match is weak. Clone size is shown for a subset of rows, as once, few, many or a class of expanded clone.

V: TRBV19
size: few
D: .
J: TRBJ1-2
DNA: TGTGCCAGTAAAGGGGGTTTGAGCTACACCTTC
CDR3: CASKGGLSYTF

V: TRBV21-1
size: .
D: .
J: TRBJ2-1
DNA: TGTGCCAGCAGCTCCTCAACGCGGGGGACAGGGAGCTCCTACAATGAGCAGTTCTTC
CDR3: CASSSSTRGTGSSYNEQFF

V: TRBV19
size: .
D: TRBD1
J: TRBJ2-2
DNA: TGTGCCAGTAGTCTTAGGACAGGGGTGCCCGGGGAGCTGTTTTTT
CDR3: CASSLRTGVPGELFF

V: TRBV7-6
size: .
D: .
J: TRBJ2-1
DNA: TGTGCCAGCAGCAGGTCGACAGCGGGTGCGTACAATGAGCAGTTCTTC
CDR3: CASSRSTAGAYNEQFF

V: TRBV7-9
size: .
D: .
J: TRBJ1-1
DNA: TGTGCCAGCAGCTCACTGATGAACACTGAAGCTTTCTTT
CDR3: CASSSLMNTEAFF

V: TRBV7-2
size: .
D: TRBD1
J: TRBJ1-1
DNA: TGTGCCAGCAGCTTATTGCCGTTGGGACAGGGCACTGAAGCTTTCTTT
CDR3: CASSLLPLGQGTEAFF

V: TRBV7-2
size: .
D: TRBD2
J: TRBJ2-7
DNA: TGTGCCAGCAGCTTACCTAGCGGGGGGGTCTCCGAGCAGTACTTC
CDR3: CASSLPSGGVSEQYF

V: TRBV28
size: .
D: .
J: TRBJ2-7
DNA: TGTGCCAGCAGGGGGCTCTACGAGCAGTACTTC
CDR3: CASRGLYEQYF

V: TRBV6-5
size: .
D: TRBD1
J: TRBJ1-1
DNA: TGTGCCAGCAGTTACTCGACAGGGACGGGGAACACTGAAGCTTTCTTT
CDR3: CASSYSTGTGNTEAFF

V: TRBV7-2
size: .
D: .
J: TRBJ1-2
DNA: TGTGCCAGCAGCTTAGCGGGGGGTGCGTCAGGGTACTATGGCTACACCTTC
CDR3: CASSLAGGASGYYGYTF

V: TRBV5-1
size: .
D: .
J: TRBJ2-1
DNA: TGCGCCAGCATGAGTCCCCCATCTGAGCAGTTCTTC
CDR3: CASMSPPSEQFF

V: TRBV10-3
size: .
D: .
J: TRBJ2-2
DNA: TGTGCCATCAGTGAGTCCAGGGGCGCGAACACCGGGGAGCTGTTTTTT
CDR3: CAISESRGANTGELFF

V: TRBV25-1
size: .
D: .
J: TRBJ2-7
DNA: TGTGCCAGCAGTGGGAGGGTCGAGCAGTACTTC
CDR3: CASSGRVEQYF

V: TRBV25-1
size: .
D: .
J: TRBJ1-1
DNA: TGTGCCAGCAGTGATCAAACTTACACTGAAGCTTTCTTT
CDR3: CASSDQTYTEAFF

V: TRBV3-1/TRBV3-2
size: few
D: .
J: TRBJ2-3
DNA: TGTGCCAGCAGCGCAACTAACACAGATACGCAGTATTTT
CDR3: CASSATNTDTQYF

V: TRBV11-2
size: few
D: TRBD1
J: TRBJ1-2
DNA: TGTGCCAGCAGCTTAGGACAGGGGCATGGGGGGTACTACACCTTC
CDR3: CASSLGQGHGGYYTF

V: TRBV15
size: .
D: .
J: TRBJ1-5
DNA: TGTGCCACCAGCAGAAACCCGGACAGTCCGGGGAATCAGCCCCAGCATTTT
CDR3: CATSRNPDSPGNQPQHF

V: TRBV15
size: .
D: TRBD2
J: TRBJ2-5
DNA: TGTGCCACCAGCAGCCCCCTAGCCCCGGGAGGGCGGCAAGAGACCCAGTACTTC
CDR3: CATSSPLAPGGRQETQYF

V: TRBV12-3/TRBV12-4
size: .
D: .
J: TRBJ2-5
DNA: TGTGCCAGCAGTCTTACAGAAAAAGAGACCCAGTACTTC
CDR3: CASSLTEKETQYF

V: TRBV6-2/TRBV6-3
size: .
D: .
J: TRBJ2-7
DNA: TGTGCCAGCAGTTACTCTGACAGAAAATCCTCCTACGAGCAGTACTTC
CDR3: CASSYSDRKSSYEQYF

V: TRBV5-1
size: .
D: TRBD1
J: TRBJ2-2
DNA: TGCGCCAGCAGCTTCCCTGGGACAGGGAACGCCGGGGAGCTGTTTTTT
CDR3: CASSFPGTGNAGELFF

V: TRBV7-2
size: .
D: .
J: TRBJ1-2
DNA: TGTGCCAGCAGCCAAACCCTGGGGGGGTTAGATGGCTACACCTTC
CDR3: CASSQTLGGLDGYTF

V: TRBV6-5
size: .
D: TRBD1
J: TRBJ2-1
DNA: TGTGCCAGCAGTTACTCGAGGCAGGGGGCCTACAATGAGCAGTTCTTC
CDR3: CASSYSRQGAYNEQFF

V: TRBV11-2
size: .
D: .
J: TRBJ1-1
DNA: TGTGCCAGCAGTTGGGGGGATAGGACTGAAGCTTTCTTT
CDR3: CASSWGDRTEAFF

V: TRBV19
size: .
D: .
J: TRBJ1-1
DNA: TGTGCCAGTAGTCAACAGGCGGAGAACACTGAAGCTTTCTTT
CDR3: CASSQQAENTEAFF

V: TRBV4-3
size: .
D: .
J: TRBJ1-2
DNA: TGCGCCAGCAGCCACGCACCGACAGATGGCTACACCTTC
CDR3: CASSHAPTDGYTF

V: TRBV5-1
size: .
D: TRBD1
J: TRBJ1-2
DNA: TGCGCCAGCAGCACCCTGACAGGGGCGACAATGTATGGCTACACCTTC
CDR3: CASSTLTGATMYGYTF

V: TRBV7-9
size: .
D: TRBD2
J: TRBJ2-3
DNA: TGTGCCAGCAGCCCTACCAGCGGGAGGGATACGCAGTATTTT
CDR3: CASSPTSGRDTQYF

V: TRBV1
size: .
D: .
J: TRBJ2-2
DNA: TGCACCAGCAGCCAAGAGGACGGGATATACACCGGGGAGCTGTTTTTT
CDR3: CTSSQEDGIYTGELFF

V: TRBV6-5
size: few
D: TRBD1
J: TRBJ1-3
DNA: TGTGCCAGCAGTTTCAGGGGGGCCGGAAACACCATATATTTT
CDR3: CASSFRGAGNTIYF

V: TRBV10-2
size: .
D: TRBD2
J: TRBJ2-1
DNA: TGCGCCAGCAGTGAATCACTAGCGGGGGGGTATGATGAGCAGTTCTTC
CDR3: CASSESLAGGYDEQFF

V: TRBV19
size: once
D: .
J: TRBJ2-1
DNA: TGTGCCAGTAGTCCAACAGGGTTTTGGGACGAGCAGTTCTTC
CDR3: CASSPTGFWDEQFF

V: TRBV19
size: .
D: TRBD1
J: TRBJ1-3
DNA: TGTGCCAGTAGTATATACAGGGGCCCCCCTGGGTCTGGAAACACCATATATTTT
CDR3: CASSIYRGPPGSGNTIYF

V: TRBV7-2
size: .
D: TRBD1
J: TRBJ1-3
DNA: TGTGCCAGCAGCTTAGCCTTAGGGACAGGGGGCTCAAACACCATATATTTT
CDR3: CASSLALGTGGSNTIYF

V: TRBV19
size: few
D: TRBD1
J: TRBJ1-5
DNA: TGTGCCAGTAGTCCGGACAGGGAGGATGGTCAGCCCCAGCATTTT
CDR3: CASSPDREDGQPQHF

V: TRBV3-1/TRBV3-2
size: .
D: .
J: TRBJ2-6
DNA: TGTGCCAGCAGCGGTCGACAGAGCTCTGGGGCCAACGTCCTGACTTTC
CDR3: CASSGRQSSGANVLTF

V: TRBV15
size: once
D: TRBD2
J: TRBJ2-5
DNA: TGTGCCACCAGCAGGGGCGGGACTAGCGGGAGGTTCTTTCAAGAGACCCAGTACTTC
CDR3: CATSRGGTSGRFFQETQYF

V: TRBV18
size: .
D: TRBD1
J: TRBJ2-2
DNA: TGTGCCAGCTTTCCCGGGACAGTGGCCGGGGAGCTGTTTTTT
CDR3: CASFPGTVAGELFF

V: TRBV2
size: .
D: .
J: TRBJ1-2
DNA: TGTGCCAGCAGTGACCCCGGGGGAGGTAGTGGCTACACCTTC
CDR3: CASSDPGGGSGYTF

V: TRBV7-9
size: .
D: .
J: TRBJ1-5
DNA: TGTGCCAGCAGCCCAGAGACAGGCCTGATGCTTCAGCCCCAGCATTTT
CDR3: CASSPETGLMLQPQHF

V: TRBV7-8
size: .
D: .
J: TRBJ1-1
DNA: TGTGCCAGCAGCAGAACAGGGTTCGTGAACACTGAAGCTTTCTTT
CDR3: CASSRTGFVNTEAFF

V: TRBV4-1
size: .
D: .
J: TRBJ1-1
DNA: TGCGCCAGCAAAGCCAGGGTGAACACTGAAGCTTTCTTT
CDR3: CASKARVNTEAFF

V: TRBV3-1/TRBV3-2
size: .
D: TRBD1
J: TRBJ2-5
DNA: TGTGCCAGCAGCCAAGAGTGGGGACAGGGGGCGGAAGAGACCCAGTACTTC
CDR3: CASSQEWGQGAEETQYF

V: TRBV7-3
size: .
D: .
J: TRBJ2-2
DNA: TGTGCCAGCAGCTCTAGGAAGAACACCGGGGAGCTGTTTTTT
CDR3: CASSSRKNTGELFF

V: TRBV7-2
size: .
D: TRBD1
J: TRBJ1-5
DNA: TGTGCCAGCAGCTCGGACAGGGCGAGCAATCAGCCCCAGCATTTT
CDR3: CASSSDRASNQPQHF

V: TRBV13
size: .
D: .
J: TRBJ1-2
DNA: TGTGCCAGCAGCATCACAGGGTCTTATGGCTACACCTTC
CDR3: CASSITGSYGYTF

V: TRBV4-3
size: .
D: TRBD1
J: TRBJ1-1
DNA: TGCGCCAGCAGCCAAGCCCCGGGACAGGGGTTGACTGAAGCTTTCTTT
CDR3: CASSQAPGQGLTEAFF

V: TRBV5-6
size: few
D: .
J: TRBJ1-2
DNA: TGTGCCAGCAACCGTGGAACCAGGAACTATGGCTACACCTTC
CDR3: CASNRGTRNYGYTF

V: TRBV7-9
size: .
D: TRBD2
J: TRBJ2-7
DNA: TGTGCCAGCAGCTTTAGACTAGCGGGAGAATGGGAGCAGTACTTC
CDR3: CASSFRLAGEWEQYF

V: TRBV13
size: .
D: .
J: TRBJ1-2
DNA: TGTGCCAGCAGCCGCCCACGTGACAGAGCTAACTATGGCTACACCTTC
CDR3: CASSRPRDRANYGYTF